Following are 8 T cell receptor beta chains from one sample sequenced in a study of blood T cell repertoires in COVID-19. TCRdb's table, derived via immunoSEQ multiplex PCR, lists solely in-frame clones and lacks some. The sample includes 360,000 or so clones, 90% of them seen just once. The sequenced sample was peripheral blood. The receptor source for this set is a man aged 18 to 29 with active or convalescent COVID-19.

The chain combines TRBV6-4 with TRBJ2-3; TRBD2 aligns across 7 bases. CDR1 MRHNA and CDR2 SNTAGT come from the germline V gene. The CDR3 has 14 amino acids. Losses at the gene ends were 6 bases for V and 1 base for J; bases not matched to a gene: 4. CDR3 sequence: CASSAGDGTDTQYF. The CDR3, as DNA: TGTGCCAGCAGCGCGGGGGACGGCACAGATACGCAGTATTTT.

This clone was seen more than once but under ten times. V is TRBV4-2 and J is TRBJ1-6, with D possibly being TRBD1 (5 bases). Germline V CDR1 and CDR2: LGHNA, YNFKEQ. The CDR3 has 13 residues. V was trimmed by 1 base and J by 13 bases, leaving 11 bases between them. The DNA of the CDR3 is TGTGCCAGCAGCCAAGTGTCAGGGAAGCCCCTCCACTTT. Encoded protein: CASSQVSGKPLHF.

The V and J genes are TRBV10-1 and TRBJ2-7, with D possibly TRBD2 on 5 matching bases. Trimming removed 2 bases from V and 6 bases from J, with 11 bases in between. CDR3 length equals 13 residues. Germline CDR1 is WNHNN and CDR2 is SYGVQD (reference sequence). This CDR3 is CASSEALESEQYF. In DNA form, the CDR3 reads TGCGCCAGCAGTGAGGCACTAGAAAGCGAGCAGTACTTC.

The rearrangement links TRBV3-1 (or the pseudogene TRBV3-2) to TRBJ1-3, with 7 bases fitting TRBD1. With V trimmed by 0 bases and J by 2 bases, 4 bases remained unmatched. This CDR3 has 16 residues. Germline loops: CDR1 LGHDT, CDR2 YNNKEL (reference sequence). In nucleotides, the CDR3 is TGTGCCAGCAGCCAAGATGTGACAGGGACTGGAAACACCATATATTTT. This sequence encodes CASSQDVTGTGNTIYF.

This chain uses TRBV28 with TRBJ1-3, with D possibly being TRBD1 (5 bases). In germline, CDR1 is MDHEN, CDR2 SYDVKM. The CDR3 is 14 amino acids. Trimming removed 1 base at V and 2 bases at J, with 6 bases between. CDR3 residues: CASSLSRAGNTIYF. The DNA for the CDR3 is TGTGCCAGCAGTTTATCCAGGGCTGGAAACACCATATATTTT.

The sample holds one count of this clone. The gene calls are TRBV6-6 and TRBJ2-5, with 7 bases aligning to TRBD2. V lost 1 base to trimming and J lost 5 bases; unmatched junction nucleotides: 4. Germline assignment: CDR1 MNHNY and CDR2 SVGAGI (reference sequence). This CDR3 has 14 residues. The DNA of the CDR3 is TGTGCCAGCAGTTACTTTCGAGCGGGGGAGACCCAGTACTTC. Its protein is CASSYFRAGETQYF.

J is TRBJ2-7 and V is TRBV11-2, with D possibly matching TRBD2 (5 bases). The length of the CDR3 is 16 residues. Germline V gene data show CDR1 as SGHAT and CDR2 as FQNNGV. With 5 bases removed from V and 4 bases from J, the gap between germline ends came to 21 bases. CDR3 DNA sequence: TGTGCCAGCAGCGTCATTGGACTCCGATTCTATTACGAGCAGTACTTC. Its protein product is CASSVIGLRFYYEQYF.

The rearrangement links TRBV3-1 (or the pseudogene TRBV3-2) to TRBJ1-2; D not resolved. Germline V CDR1 and CDR2: LGHDT, YNNKEL (reference sequence). The CDR3 covers 14 residues. Trimming removed 4 bases at V and 2 bases at J, with 11 bases between. CDR3 in amino acids: CASSLYRGNYGYTF. The CDR3, as DNA: TGTGCCAGCAGCCTATACCGGGGAAACTATGGCTACACCTTC.